The sequence of this TCR beta chain was determined in a study of read filtering for tumor transcriptome and immune sequencing (dated by TCRdb to 2018 to 2020). The study in broad terms: Of the patients in the cohort, more than 16 were male and roughly 15 were female, and their mean age was about 70 years, with a range of about 47 to 80. Using the same bone marrow samples, the study compared TCR repertoires obtained by targeted immune repertoire sequencing with those obtained by bulk whole-transcriptome sequencing. After DNase treatment, whole-transcriptome libraries were prepared using the TruSeq RNA Access Library Prep Kit. One of the main goals was to work out a read-filtering strategy for immune repertoire data, in particular whether clonotypes backed by only a single read should be removed. By revised international staging, eight or nine patients were R-ISS I, some 16 were R-ISS II and 7 were R-ISS III. Per sample, about 3.5 to 11 million TCR-region mapped reads were obtained with IR-seq, compared with only about 80 to 1,400 with RNA-seq.

The paper as a whole reports these results and caveats: Rather than purified T cells, the sorted CD138-negative fraction was a mixed bone marrow immune population. Compared with RNA-seq, IR-seq captured clonotypes at much higher depth and more reliably, and a smaller IR-seq throughput was enough to identify most shared clonotypes. Single-read clonotypes made up roughly 82% of clonotypes but only approximately 3.2% of total reads in IR-seq, compared with more than 70% of clonotypes and 44.6% of reads in RNA-seq. Removing single-read clonotypes increased the correlation between IR-seq and RNA-seq shared clonotype proportions.

Every patient had bone marrow sampled at the time of active disease. Ficoll-Hypaque density gradient centrifugation was used to isolate the bone marrow mononuclear cells. To remove myeloma plasma cells, the cells were labeled with CD138 magnetic microbeads on a MACS separator, and CD138-negative cells were then collected by negative selection. Purity of the isolated cells was checked by flow cytometry on an Attune NxT using CD138 antibodies. Total RNA was extracted using TRIzol reagent and was quantified on a NanoDrop spectrophotometer. Paired RNA-seq and IR-seq were performed on each patient's CD138-negative bone marrow sample. This clonotype showed up many times. The antigen it recognizes is unknown. The input lacks base qualities; no much larger clone sits a single base away. The CDR3 runs 17 amino acids, cysteine and phenylalanine included. Left in the record is the CDR3 DNA by itself, 51 bases read in frame from the first base.

TCR libraries were constructed from approximately 390 ng RNA using the Immunoverse kit, and molecular barcoded adaptors covering alpha/delta and beta/gamma chains were employed. TCR library preparation used the same RNA that was used for transcriptome sequencing. An Illumina HiSeq 4000 with 2 x 150 cycles was used to sequence the TCR libraries. As for the original processing: TCR reads were aligned to human V, D, J and C references and assembled into CDR3 clonotypes with MiXCR, including quality filtering and error correction. The tcR package in R was used for analysis of clonotype counts and gene usage diversity. For inspection of raw mapping reads, RNA-seq reads were mapped by STAR aligner version 2.5.3a onto GRCh37 of the human genome. To test how sequencing depth affects detected clonotypes, IR-seq fastq files were randomly downsampled with Seqtk 1.3. In-frame beta chains were kept once TCRdb had trimmed the public reads at Q25 with fastp and called clones with MiXCR. Every CDR3 protein is listed once, alongside the most common genes and DNA of its rows. These V and J calls derive from TCRdb rather than the authors' analysis. The sample contains approximately 90,000 distinct CDR3 sequences, 10% to 15% of them found a single time. In total, the top ten clones hold more than 13% of the sample.

The receptor was derived from a donor aged 40 or older with multiple myeloma. Recombination connected TRBV21-1 to TRBJ2-7; the D call of TRBD2 is as the table states it, not checked on the DNA. TRBV21-1 counts as a pseudogene. Specimen: a population of CD138-negative cells sorted from bone marrow. The sample's cell subset or site label, in plain terms: bone marrow mononuclear cells depleted of CD138+ plasma/myeloma cells by negative magnetic selection. CDR3 reads: CASSWGASGAVGYEQYF. In nucleotide form, the sequence is TGTGCCAGCAGCTGGGGGGCTAGCGGAGCGGTCGGCTACGAGCAGTACTTC.